Shown below are 17 T cell receptor beta chains from a single sample sequenced in a study of T cell responses to AZD1222 COVID-19 vaccine. Assay: immunoSEQ multiplex PCR; the TCRdb copy retains only in-frame clones and omits some. The repertoire holds roughly 49,000 clones, with 79% as singletons. The material was peripheral blood, obtained on day 0 of MenACWY control vaccination. All receptors come from an adult in good health.

This clone has a single count. The chain recombines TRBV27 with TRBJ1-5; D is uncertain. The CDR3 consists of 13 residues. V was clipped by 4 bases and J by 3 bases, with 7 bases between them. Germline loops: CDR1 MNHEY, CDR2 SMNVEV (reference sequence). CDR3 protein: CASSSAPNQPQHF. The CDR3 nucleotides are TGTGCCAGCAGTTCCGCCCCCAATCAGCCCCAGCATTTT.

The rearrangement uses TRBV15 and TRBJ1-1; weak D call: TRBD1 (6 bases). V was trimmed by 0 bases and J by 4 bases, leaving 12 bases between them. The germline V gene has CDR1 LNHNV and CDR2 YYDKDF (reference sequence). CDR3 length equals 15 residues. CDR3 DNA sequence: TGTGCCACCAGCAGAGATCCCGGGGGCATCACTGAAGCTTTCTTT. This gives the protein CATSRDPGGITEAFF.

This CDR3 is CASSIKQGNQPQHF. CDR3 in DNA: TGTGCCAGTAGTATAAAGCAGGGCAATCAGCCCCAGCATTTT. The rearrangement uses TRBV19 and TRBJ1-5; D unclear. V gave up 2 bases and J gave up 2 bases, with 7 bases separating them. The germline CDR1 and CDR2 sequences are LNHDA and SQIVND (reference sequence). The length of the CDR3 is 14 residues.

The chain links TRBV19 to TRBJ1-1, with 8 bases identical to TRBD1. V lost 3 bases, J lost 5 bases, and 14 bases stayed unmatched. The germline V gene has CDR1 LNHDA and CDR2 SQIVND (reference sequence). The CDR3 length is 17 residues. The CDR3 spells CASSIGWQGAGRTEAFF. The CDR3 bases are TGTGCCAGTAGTATTGGTTGGCAGGGGGCCGGGAGGACTGAAGCTTTCTTT.

This sequence joins TRBV5-1 and TRBJ2-1; 9 bases are shared with TRBD2. Trimming removed 4 bases from V and 6 bases from J; junction bases left unmatched: 8. The CDR3 contains 15 residues. Germline-derived CDR1 and CDR2 are SGHRS and YFSETQ. For the CDR3, the DNA is TGCGCCAGCAGCCTTAGCGGGAGTAGCCCCAATGAGCAGTTCTTC. Translation gives CASSLSGSSPNEQFF.

The V and J genes are TRBV7-9 and TRBJ1-3, with 9 bases lining up with TRBD1. This CDR3 has 16 residues. V was clipped by 8 bases and J by 0 bases; unmatched bases: 8. Per the germline V gene, CDR1 is SEHNR and CDR2 is FQNEAQ (reference sequence). The CDR3 protein is CASDRTGDSSGNTIYF. The CDR3 bases are TGTGCCAGCGATAGGACAGGGGACAGCTCTGGAAACACCATATATTTT.

V is TRBV6-5 and J is TRBJ1-1; D may be TRBD1 (6 bases). The germline V gene has CDR1 MNHEY and CDR2 SVGAGI. V dropped 6 bases and J dropped 1 base, with 12 bases sitting between them. The CDR3 covers 14 residues. CDR3 protein: CASSDRGQNTEAFF. CDR3 bases: TGTGCCAGCAGCGACCGGGGACAGAACACTGAAGCTTTCTTT.

CDR3 sequence reads: CAVGAGNTIYF. As DNA, the CDR3 is TGTGCCGTTGGGGCTGGAAACACCATATATTTT. V is TRBV10-3 and J is TRBJ1-3; D call uncertain. Deletions cut 11 bases from V and 2 bases from J, with 7 bases between. Germline assignment: CDR1 ENHRY and CDR2 SYGVKD. The CDR3 covers 11 residues.

The CDR3 bases are TGTGCCAGCAGTGAAAGGGGGACAGGGTACCAAGAGACCCAGTACTTC. Translating it yields CASSERGTGYQETQYF. V usage is TRBV6-1 and J usage is TRBJ2-5; 9 bases map to TRBD1. The CDR3 covers 16 residues. V lost 2 bases, J lost 0 bases, and 4 bases stayed unmatched. Germline V gene sequence: CDR1 MNHNS, CDR2 SASEGT.

The chain recombines TRBV12-3 or TRBV12-4 with TRBJ1-2; 8 bases fit TRBD1. The CDR3 extends over 13 amino acids. The V and J ends lost 6 bases and 5 bases, in that order; junction bases with no gene match: 5. The CDR3 DNA is TGTGCCAGCAGCCCGGGACAGGAGTATGGCTACACCTTC. Translating gives CASSPGQEYGYTF.

The chain carries TRBV19 and TRBJ1-5; possible D gene TRBD1, 6 bases. The CDR3 length is 15 residues. V was trimmed by 3 bases and J by 7 bases, leaving 16 bases between them. Germline CDR1 reads LNHDA; CDR2 reads SQIVND (reference sequence). As DNA, the CDR3 is TGTGCCAGTAGTATTCCAGGGGTCGGGGTACAGCCCCAGCATTTT. It codes for CASSIPGVGVQPQHF.

The rearrangement links TRBV11-2 to TRBJ2-7; possibly TRBD1 or TRBD2 for D (5 bases each). The length of the CDR3 is 14 residues. The V gene lost 5 bases and the J gene lost 0 bases, with 11 bases spanning the gap. Germline CDR1 is SGHAT and CDR2 is FQNNGV. Here the CDR3 DNA reads TGTGCCAGCAGCCGGGACCGATACTCCTACGAGCAGTACTTC. It codes for CASSRDRYSYEQYF. Supplemented by reference TRBV11-2 and TRBJ2-7, the full variable domain reads EAGVAQSPRYKIIEKRQSVAFWCNPISGHATLYWYQQILGQGPKLLIQFQNNGVVDDSQLPKDRFSAERLKGVDSTLKIQPAKLEDSAVYLCASSRDRYSYEQYFGPGTRLTVT.

The V call is TRBV11-3, the J call TRBJ2-2, with no clear D. The CDR3 has 13 amino acids. Germline lookup yields CDR1 SGHNT and CDR2 YENEEA. V shed 3 bases and J shed 1 base, with 3 bases lying between them. CDR3 sequence reads: CASSLWNTGELFF. The CDR3 DNA reads as TGTGCCAGCAGCTTGTGGAACACCGGGGAGCTGTTTTTT.

This clone was counted between two and nine times. V is TRBV5-4 and J is TRBJ1-1, with D possibly TRBD1 on 5 matching bases. Trimming removed 3 bases at V and 8 bases at J, with 8 bases between. This CDR3 spans 11 amino acids. From germline, CDR1 is SGHNT and CDR2 YYREEE (reference sequence). CDR3 nucleotide sequence: TGTGCCAGCAGCTGGGGGGACGAAGCTTTCTTT. This gives the protein CASSWGDEAFF.

The chain is built from TRBV19 and TRBJ2-1, with TRBD2 matching 11 bases. Germline V gene sequence: CDR1 LNHDA, CDR2 SQIVND (reference sequence). V trimming: 4 bases; J trimming: 7 bases; junction bases outside the gene matches: 9. The CDR3 length is 16 residues. The CDR3 sequence: CASSTLAGGGINEQFF. As DNA, the CDR3 is TGTGCCAGTAGTACCTTAGCGGGAGGGGGTATAAATGAGCAGTTCTTC.

V usage is TRBV12-3 or TRBV12-4 and J usage is TRBJ1-1; unclear D gene. CDR3 length equals 12 residues. The V and J ends lost 6 bases and 7 bases respectively, with 12 bases between them. CDR3 region: CASSFPSGEAFF. In DNA, the CDR3 is TGTGCCAGCAGCTTCCCCAGTGGTGAAGCTTTCTTT.

This clone has only one observation. The genes are TRBV5-8 and TRBJ2-7, with D perhaps given as TRBD1 or TRBD2 (5 bases each). Germline loops: CDR1 SGHTS, CDR2 YDEGEE. This CDR3 spans 15 amino acids. The V gene lost 3 bases and the J gene lost 3 bases, with 16 bases spanning the gap. CDR3 bases: TGTGCCAGCAGCTGGGACCGAATACAGATCTACGAGCAGTACGTC. It specifies CASSWDRIQIYEQYV.